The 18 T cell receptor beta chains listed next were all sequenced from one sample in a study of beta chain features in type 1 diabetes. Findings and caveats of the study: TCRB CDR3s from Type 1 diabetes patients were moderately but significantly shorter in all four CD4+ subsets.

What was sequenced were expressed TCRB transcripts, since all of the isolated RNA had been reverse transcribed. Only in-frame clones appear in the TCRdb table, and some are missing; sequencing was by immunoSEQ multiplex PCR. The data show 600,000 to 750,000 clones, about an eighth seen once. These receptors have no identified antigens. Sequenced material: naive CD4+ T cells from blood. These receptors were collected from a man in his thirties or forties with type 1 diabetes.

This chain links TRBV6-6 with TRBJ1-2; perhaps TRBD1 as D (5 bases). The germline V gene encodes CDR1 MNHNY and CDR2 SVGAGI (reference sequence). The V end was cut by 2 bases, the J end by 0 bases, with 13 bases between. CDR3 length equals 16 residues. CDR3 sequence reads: CASSYVQGPANYGYTF. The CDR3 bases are TGTGCCAGCAGTTACGTGCAGGGACCAGCTAACTATGGCTACACCTTC.

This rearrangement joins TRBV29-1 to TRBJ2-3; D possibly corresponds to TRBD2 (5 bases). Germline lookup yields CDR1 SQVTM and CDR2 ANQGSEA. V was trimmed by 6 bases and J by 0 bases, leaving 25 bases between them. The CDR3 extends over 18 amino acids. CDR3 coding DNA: TGCAGCGTAGCACAGATGGACTGGGGTCTTGCTAGCACAGATACGCAGTATTTT. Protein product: CSVAQMDWGLASTDTQYF.

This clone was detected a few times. CDR3 nucleotides: TGTGCCAGCAGCTTTAGGGTCTCTGGGGCCAACGTCCTGACTTTC. This sequence encodes CASSFRVSGANVLTF. The rearrangement joins TRBV13 to TRBJ2-6, with D unclear. The CDR3 has 15 amino acids. Germline V gene lookup returns CDR1 PRHDT and CDR2 FYEKMQ (reference sequence). Trimming shortened V by 3 bases and J by 0 bases, and 6 bases separated the two germline ends.

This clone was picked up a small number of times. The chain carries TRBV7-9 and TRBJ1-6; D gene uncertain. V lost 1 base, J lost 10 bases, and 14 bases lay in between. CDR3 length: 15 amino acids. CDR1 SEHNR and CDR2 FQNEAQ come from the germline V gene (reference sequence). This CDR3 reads CASSLETSVESPLHF. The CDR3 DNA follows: TGTGCCAGCAGCTTAGAAACCTCCGTTGAATCACCCCTCCACTTT. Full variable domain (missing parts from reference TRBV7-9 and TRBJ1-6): DTGVSQNPRHKITKRGQNVTFRCDPISEHNRLYWYRQTLGQGPEFLTYFQNEAQLEKSRLLSDRFSAERPKGSFSTLEIQRTEQGDSAMYLCASSLETSVESPLHFGNGTRLTVT.

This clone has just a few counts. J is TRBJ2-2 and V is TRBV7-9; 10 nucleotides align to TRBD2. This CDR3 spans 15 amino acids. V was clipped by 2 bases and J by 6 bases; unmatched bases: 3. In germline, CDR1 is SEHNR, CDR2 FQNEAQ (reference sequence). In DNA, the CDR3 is TGTGCCAGCAGCTTATATGGACTAGCGGCCGGGGAGCTGTTTTTT. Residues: CASSLYGLAAGELFF.

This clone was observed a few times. Written as DNA, the CDR3 is TGTGCCAGCAGTTTACAGGAGAGTCAGCCCCAGCATTTT. It yields the protein CASSLQESQPQHF. The chain joins TRBV28 to TRBJ1-5; D unresolved. The CDR3 is 13 amino acids. Germline V lookup: CDR1 MDHEN, CDR2 SYDVKM. With 2 bases removed from V and 6 bases from J, the gap between germline ends came to 8 bases.

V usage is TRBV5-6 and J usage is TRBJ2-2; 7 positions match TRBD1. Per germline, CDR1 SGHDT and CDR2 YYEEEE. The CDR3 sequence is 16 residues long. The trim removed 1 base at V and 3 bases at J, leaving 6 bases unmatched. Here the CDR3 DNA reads TGTGCCAGCAGCTTGTTAAACAGGGGTTACACCGGGGAGCTGTTTTTT. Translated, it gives CASSLLNRGYTGELFF.

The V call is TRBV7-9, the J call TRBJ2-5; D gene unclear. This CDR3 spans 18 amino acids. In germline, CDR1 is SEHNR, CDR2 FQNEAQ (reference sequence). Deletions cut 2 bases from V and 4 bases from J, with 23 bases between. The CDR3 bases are TGTGCCAGCAGCTTAAGACGGATCCCTACCTCATTCCCAGAGACCCAGTACTTC. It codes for CASSLRRIPTSFPETQYF.

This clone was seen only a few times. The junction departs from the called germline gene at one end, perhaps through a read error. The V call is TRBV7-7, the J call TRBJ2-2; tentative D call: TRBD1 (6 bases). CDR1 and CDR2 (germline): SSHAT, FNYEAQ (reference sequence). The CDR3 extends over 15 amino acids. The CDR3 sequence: CASSPWTVNTGELFF. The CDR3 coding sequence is TGTGCTAGCAGCCCCTGGACAGTGAACACCGGGGAGCTGTTTTTT. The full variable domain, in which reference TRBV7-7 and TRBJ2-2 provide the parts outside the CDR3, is GAGVSQSPRYKVTKRGQDVTLRCDPISSHATLYWYQQALGQGPEFLTYFNYEAQPDKSGLPSDRFSAERPEGSISTLTIQRTEQRDSAMYRCASSPWTVNTGELFFGEGSRLTVL.

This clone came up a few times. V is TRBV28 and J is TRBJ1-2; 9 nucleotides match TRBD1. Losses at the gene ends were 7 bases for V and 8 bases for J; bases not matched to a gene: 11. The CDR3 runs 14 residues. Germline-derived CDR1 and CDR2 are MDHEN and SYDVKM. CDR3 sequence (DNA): TGTGCCAGCACCTCGGGACAGGGTTCTCGGGGCTACACCTTC. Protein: CASTSGQGSRGYTF.

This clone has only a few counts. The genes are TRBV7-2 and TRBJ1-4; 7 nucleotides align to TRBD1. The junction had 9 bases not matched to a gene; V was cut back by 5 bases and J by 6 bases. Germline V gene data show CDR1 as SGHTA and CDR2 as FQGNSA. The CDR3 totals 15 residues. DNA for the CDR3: TGTGCCAGCAGCAACCCGACAGGGATGGATGAAAAACTGTTTTTT. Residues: CASSNPTGMDEKLFF.

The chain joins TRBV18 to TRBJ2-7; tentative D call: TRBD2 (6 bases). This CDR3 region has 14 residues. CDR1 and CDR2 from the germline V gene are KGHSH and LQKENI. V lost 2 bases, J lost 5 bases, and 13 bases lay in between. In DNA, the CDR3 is TGTGCCAGCTCACCAATGGAGGGAGATAACGAGCAGTACTTC. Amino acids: CASSPMEGDNEQYF. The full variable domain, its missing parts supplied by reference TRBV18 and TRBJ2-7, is NAGVMQNPRHLVRRRGQEARLRCSPMKGHSHVYWYRQLPEEGLKFMVYLQKENIIDESGMPKERFSAEFPKEGPSILRIQQVVRGDSAAYFCASSPMEGDNEQYFGPGTRLTVT.

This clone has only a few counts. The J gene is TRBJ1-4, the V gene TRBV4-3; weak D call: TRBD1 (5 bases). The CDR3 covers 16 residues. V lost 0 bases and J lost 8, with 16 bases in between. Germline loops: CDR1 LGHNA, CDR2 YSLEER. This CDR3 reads CASSQDGGDGGEKLFF. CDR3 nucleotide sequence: TGCGCCAGCAGCCAAGATGGGGGGGACGGAGGCGAAAAACTGTTTTTT.

The CDR3 sequence: CASTRQSPTNEKLFF. The CDR3 coding sequence is TGTGCCAGCACACGACAGTCTCCAACTAATGAAAAACTGTTTTTT. The chain joins TRBV6-1 to TRBJ1-4, with D tentatively TRBD1 (5 bases). This CDR3 has 15 amino acids. Trimming left V 7 bases short and J 0 bases short, with 12 bases between. The germline gives CDR1 MNHNS, CDR2 SASEGT.

As DNA, the CDR3 is TGTGCCAGCAGTCGCGGACAGGACTGGTACGAGCAGTACTTC. Translated: CASSRGQDWYEQYF. The chain is built from TRBV28 and TRBJ2-7; 7 positions agree with TRBD1. Germline CDR1 and CDR2: MDHEN and SYDVKM. There are 14 residues in the CDR3. The J segment lost 4 bases and the V segment lost 5 bases, leaving 8 bases of the junction unmatched.

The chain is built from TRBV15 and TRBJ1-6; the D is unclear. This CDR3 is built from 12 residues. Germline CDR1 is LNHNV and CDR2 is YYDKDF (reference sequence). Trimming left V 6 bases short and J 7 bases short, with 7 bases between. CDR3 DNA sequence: TGTGCCACCAGGGGAACAAATTCACCCCTCCACTTT. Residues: CATRGTNSPLHF.

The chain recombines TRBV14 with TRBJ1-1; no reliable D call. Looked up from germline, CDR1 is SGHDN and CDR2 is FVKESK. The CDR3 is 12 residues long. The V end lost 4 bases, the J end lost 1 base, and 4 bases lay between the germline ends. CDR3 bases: TGTGCCAGCAGCCGGAGGAACACTGAAGCTTTCTTT. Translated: CASSRRNTEAFF. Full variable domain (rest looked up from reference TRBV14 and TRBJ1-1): EAGVTQFPSHSVIEKGQTVTLRCDPISGHDNLYWYRRVMGKEIKFLLHFVKESKQDESGMPNNRFLAERTGGTYSTLKVQPAELEDSGVYFCASSRRNTEAFFGQGTRLTVV.

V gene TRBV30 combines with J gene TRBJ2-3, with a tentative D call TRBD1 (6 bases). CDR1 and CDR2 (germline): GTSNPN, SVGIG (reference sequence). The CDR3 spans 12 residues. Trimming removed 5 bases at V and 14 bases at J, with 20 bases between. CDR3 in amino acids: CAWARGFPRVYF. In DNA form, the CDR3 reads TGTGCCTGGGCCAGGGGCTTTCCCAGGGTGTATTTT.